Below, 14 T cell receptor beta chains from the same sample are listed, as sequenced in a study of blood T cell repertoires in COVID-19. Using immunoSEQ multiplex PCR, the repertoire was profiled, and TCRdb retains in-frame clones only, with some absent. Seen here are 150,000 to 180,000 clones, about 85% observed once, and the top ten hold approximately 0.63%. The sequenced sample consisted of peripheral blood. All receptors derive from a man between 60 and 70 years old with COVID-19, enrolled during active disease.

The CDR3 spells CASSQEILASGGSVETQYF. The CDR3 nucleotides read TGTGCCAGCAGCCAAGAGATTCTGGCTAGCGGGGGGTCAGTGGAGACCCAGTACTTC. The rearrangement joins TRBV4-2 to TRBJ2-5; 11 bases line up with TRBD2. Per the germline V gene, CDR1 is LGHNA and CDR2 is YNFKEQ. This CDR3 spans 19 amino acids. The trim removed 0 bases at V and 5 bases at J, leaving 14 bases unmatched.

This chain uses TRBV6-5 with TRBJ1-5; D uncertain. This CDR3 region has 12 residues. V was shortened by 6 bases and J by 7 bases, with 10 bases between the two germline ends. Looked up from germline, CDR1 is MNHEY and CDR2 is SVGAGI. The CDR3 sequence: CASSSVGQPQHF. The DNA of the CDR3 is TGTGCCAGCAGCTCGGTCGGGCAGCCCCAGCATTTT.

The CDR3, as DNA: TGTGCCTGGGACAGACAGGGGAACACTGAAGCTTTCTTT. This sequence encodes CAWDRQGNTEAFF. The gene calls are TRBV30 and TRBJ1-1; 7 nucleotides align to TRBD1. V was clipped by 5 bases and J by 1 base; unmatched bases: 4. The CDR3 loop spans 13 amino acids. The germline V gene encodes CDR1 GTSNPN and CDR2 SVGIG (reference sequence).

V and J are TRBV27 and TRBJ1-6; no clear D gene. The germline V gene has CDR1 MNHEY and CDR2 SMNVEV (reference sequence). CDR3 length: 14 residues. V was cut by 6 bases and J by 10 bases, with 16 bases left in between. Here the CDR3 DNA reads TGTGCCAGCAGCTCAGAGCCCCGGGGATCACCCCTCCACTTT. Protein: CASSSEPRGSPLHF.

V is TRBV19 and J is TRBJ1-6, with TRBD1 as a possible D gene (5 bases). V shed 1 base and J shed 6 bases, with 16 bases lying between them. The germline V gene has CDR1 LNHDA and CDR2 SQIVND (reference sequence). This CDR3 comprises 17 residues. The CDR3 bases are TGTGCCAGTAGTATAGTGCCAGGGCAAAGCCCTAATTCACCCCTCCACTTT. Translation: CASSIVPGQSPNSPLHF.

V gene TRBV28 combines with J gene TRBJ1-6; 7 positions agree with TRBD1. J lost 14 bases, V lost 6 bases, and 10 bases had no gene match. There are 13 residues in the CDR3. Looked up from germline, CDR1 is MDHEN and CDR2 is SYDVKM. CDR3 region: CASRTGSLGSLHF. The CDR3 bases are TGTGCCAGCAGGACAGGGAGCCTCGGGTCCCTCCACTTT.

The rearrangement links TRBV9 to TRBJ2-2; D remains ambiguous. Trimming pared 2 bases from V and 1 base from J, leaving 6 bases between. CDR1 and CDR2 (germline): SGDLS, YYNGEE. This CDR3 region has 14 residues. The CDR3 DNA reads as TGTGCCAGCAGCGTTCTACTGAACACCGGGGAGCTGTTTTTT. This sequence encodes CASSVLLNTGELFF.

This chain links TRBV4-1 with TRBJ2-7; 7 bases line up with TRBD1. CDR1 and CDR2 (germline): MGHRA, YSYEKL. The CDR3 has 16 amino acids. Germline trimming cut 4 bases from V and 0 bases from J; bases unmatched to any gene: 9. CDR3: CASSPHEAGGSYEQYF. CDR3 in DNA: TGCGCCAGCAGCCCGCATGAGGCAGGGGGCTCCTACGAGCAGTACTTC.

The V and J genes are TRBV5-4 and TRBJ2-5, with D possibly matching TRBD1 (6 bases). V lost 2 bases and J 5 bases, leaving 13 bases between the germline ends. The CDR3 is made up of 14 amino acids. Germline CDR1 reads SGHNT; CDR2 reads YYREEE (reference sequence). The CDR3 DNA reads as TGTGCCAGCAGCTTAGCTTCCAGGGGCGAGACCCAGTACTTC. Residues: CASSLASRGETQYF.

Notes on this clone: No DNA is shown, since the ends of the CDR3 on it are uncertain; the CDR3 is the one TCRdb lists. CDR3 loop: CASSFGQGAPHF. The chain has TRBV12-3 or TRBV12-4 and TRBJ2-7; the table's D call TRBD1 went unverified against the DNA. The length of the CDR3 is 12 amino acids, counting both ends.

The chain has TRBV6-1 and TRBJ2-2, with no clear D. Trimming removed 3 bases at V and 13 bases at J, with 15 bases between. Germline CDR1 MNHNS, CDR2 SASEGT. The CDR3 runs to 13 residues. CDR3: CASSDPLGQLLFF. For the CDR3, the DNA is TGTGCCAGCAGTGACCCCCTAGGTCAGCTGCTGTTTTTT.

The J gene is TRBJ1-6, the V gene TRBV14; D is undetermined. CDR1 and CDR2 (germline): SGHDN, FVKESK. With 1 base removed from V and 4 bases from J, the gap between germline ends came to 8 bases. There are 15 residues in the CDR3. The CDR3 DNA follows: TGTGCCAGCAGCCAAGTTAACGGGTATAATTCACCCCTCCACTTT. Protein sequence: CASSQVNGYNSPLHF.

This rearrangement joins TRBV19 to TRBJ1-4, with 8 bases identical to TRBD1. With V trimmed by 3 bases and J by 4 bases, 7 bases remained unmatched. CDR3 length equals 16 residues. Germline CDR1 reads LNHDA; CDR2 reads SQIVND (reference sequence). The CDR3 coding sequence is TGTGCCAGTAGTATGTTTCAGGGGGCGATTAATGAAAAACTGTTTTTT. This gives the protein CASSMFQGAINEKLFF.

J is TRBJ2-2 and V is TRBV20-1, with TRBD1 as a possible D gene (6 bases). Trimming removed 6 bases at V and 6 bases at J, with 8 bases between. Germline CDR1 DFQATT, CDR2 SNEGSKA (reference sequence). The CDR3 consists of 11 residues. The CDR3 reads CSAQGPGELFF. The CDR3, as DNA: TGCAGTGCCCAGGGGCCCGGGGAGCTGTTTTTT.